The 3 T cell receptor beta chains below were found in one sample sequenced in a study of T cells in tuberculosis. Thawed, overnight-rested PBMC were stained with GMM-loaded CD1B tetramer, viability dye and anti-CD3, then sorted. C32 glucose monomycolate from Rhodococcus equi was loaded onto the CD1B tetramers. Assay: immunoSEQ multiplex PCR; the TCRdb copy retains only in-frame clones and omits some. The sample yields about 59,000 clones, about 86% seen once. The sequenced sample consisted of CD1b-GMM tetramer-negative cells sorted from PBMCs. Every receptor here comes from an adult woman with latent tuberculosis.

The rearrangement links TRBV5-1 to TRBJ2-3, with TRBD1 matching over 7 bases. Unmatched junction bases numbered 1, after V lost 6 bases and J lost 0 bases. The V gene's germline CDR1 is SGHRS and CDR2 YFSETQ. CDR3 length: 13 amino acids. The CDR3 sequence is CASNRGSTDTQYF. The CDR3 DNA sequence: TGCGCCAGCAACAGGGGAAGCACAGATACGCAGTATTTT.

V usage is TRBV7-2 and J usage is TRBJ2-3, with no clear D. V lost 1 base and J lost 3, with 5 bases in between. The CDR3 extends over 13 amino acids. Germline V gene sequence: CDR1 SGHTA, CDR2 FQGNSA. This CDR3 is CASSLGGTDTQYF. The CDR3 DNA sequence: TGTGCCAGCAGCTTAGGAGGAACAGATACGCAGTATTTT.

The chain is built from TRBV18 and TRBJ1-1; 7 bases are a match to TRBD1. The germline V gene encodes CDR1 KGHSH and CDR2 LQKENI. V gave up 0 bases and J gave up 5 bases; unmatched junction bases: 12. The CDR3 runs 17 residues. The CDR3 bases are TGTGCCAGCTCACCACCGTTAGTTGACAGGGATGGAACTGAAGCTTTCTTT. Protein: CASSPPLVDRDGTEAFF.